This T cell receptor beta chain was retrieved from a study of blood T cells in healthy people across ages. V was trimmed by 1 base and J by 8 bases, leaving 9 bases between them. Germline CDR1 MGHDK, CDR2 SYGVNS. This CDR3 contains 13 residues. Donation came from healthy Caucasian individuals in Russia who were aged roughly 6 to 95. Each sample provided at least 5.5 micrograms of extracted total RNA. This clonotype was recorded many times. Alongside a J-beta primer mix, a sample-barcoded 5' primer served in a second PCR lasting about 7 to 11 cycles. Each cDNA molecule carried a tag from a template-switch adaptor that contained 12 random nucleotides. TCRdb re-called the 5' RACE reads with MiXCR, one entry per CDR3 protein. The table shows approximately 800,000 distinct CDR3 sequences, with less than 60% occurring only once.

The chain is built from TRBV25-1 and TRBJ2-1, with D perhaps TRBD1 (6 bases). This TCR was recovered from a man older than 75 in good health. The sequencing input was blood. Here the CDR3 reads CASSELTGHEQFF. The CDR3 DNA reads as TGTGCCAGCAGTGAATTGACAGGCCATGAGCAGTTCTTC. Looking up the rest from reference TRBV25-1 and TRBJ2-1 gives the full variable domain: EADIYQTPRYLVIGTGKKITLECSQTMGHDKMYWYQQDPGMELHLIHYSYGVNSTEKGDLSSESTVSRIRTEHFPLTLESARPSHTSQYLCASSELTGHEQFFGPGTRLTVL.